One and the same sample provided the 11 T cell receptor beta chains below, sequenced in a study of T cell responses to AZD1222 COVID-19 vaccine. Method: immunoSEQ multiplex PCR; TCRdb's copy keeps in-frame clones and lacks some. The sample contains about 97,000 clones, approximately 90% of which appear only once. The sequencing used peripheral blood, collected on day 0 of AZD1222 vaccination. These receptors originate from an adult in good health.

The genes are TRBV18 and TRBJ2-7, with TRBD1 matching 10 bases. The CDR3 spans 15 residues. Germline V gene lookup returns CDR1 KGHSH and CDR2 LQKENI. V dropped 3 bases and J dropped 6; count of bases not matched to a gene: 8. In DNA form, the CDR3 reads TGTGCCAGCTCACCGCCGGGACAGGGGATCGGCGAGCAGTACTTC. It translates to CASSPPGQGIGEQYF.

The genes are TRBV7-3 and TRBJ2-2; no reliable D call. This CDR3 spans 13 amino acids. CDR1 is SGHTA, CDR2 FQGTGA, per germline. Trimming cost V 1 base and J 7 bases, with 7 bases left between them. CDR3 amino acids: CASSLSGNGELFF. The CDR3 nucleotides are TGTGCCAGCAGCTTAAGTGGGAACGGGGAGCTGTTTTTT. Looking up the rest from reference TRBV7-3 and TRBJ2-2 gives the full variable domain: GAGVSQTPSNKVTEKGKYVELRCDPISGHTALYWYRQSLGQGPEFLIYFQGTGAADDSGLPNDRFFAVRPEGSVSTLKIQRTERGDSAVYLCASSLSGNGELFFGEGSRLTVL.

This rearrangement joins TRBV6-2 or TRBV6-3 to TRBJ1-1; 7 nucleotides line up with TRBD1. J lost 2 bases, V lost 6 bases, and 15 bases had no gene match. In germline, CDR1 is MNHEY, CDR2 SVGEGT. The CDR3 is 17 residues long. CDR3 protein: CASSHPRGGGVNTEAFF. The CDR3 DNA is TGTGCCAGCAGCCACCCTCGAGGAGGGGGCGTCAACACTGAAGCTTTCTTT.

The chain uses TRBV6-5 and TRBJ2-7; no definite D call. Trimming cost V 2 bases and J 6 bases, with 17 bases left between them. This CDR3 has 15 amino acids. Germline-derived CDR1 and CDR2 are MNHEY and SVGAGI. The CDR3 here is CASSYVGGNAVEQYF. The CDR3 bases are TGTGCCAGCAGTTACGTCGGCGGAAATGCGGTCGAGCAGTACTTC.

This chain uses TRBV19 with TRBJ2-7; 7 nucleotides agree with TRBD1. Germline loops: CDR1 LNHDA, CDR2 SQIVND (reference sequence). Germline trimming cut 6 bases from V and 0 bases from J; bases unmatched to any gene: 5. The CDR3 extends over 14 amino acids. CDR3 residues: CASRQQGSSYEQYF. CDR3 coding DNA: TGTGCCAGTAGGCAACAGGGGAGCTCCTACGAGCAGTACTTC.

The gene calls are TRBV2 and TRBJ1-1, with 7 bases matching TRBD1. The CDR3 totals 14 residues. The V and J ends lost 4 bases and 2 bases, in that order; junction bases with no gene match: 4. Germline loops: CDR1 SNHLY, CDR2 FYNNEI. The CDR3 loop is CASSVEGANTEAFF. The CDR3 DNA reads TGTGCCAGCAGTGTTGAGGGGGCTAACACTGAAGCTTTCTTT.

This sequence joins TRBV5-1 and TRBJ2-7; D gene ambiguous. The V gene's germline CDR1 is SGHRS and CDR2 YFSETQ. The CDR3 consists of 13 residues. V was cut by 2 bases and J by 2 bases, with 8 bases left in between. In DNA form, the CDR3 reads TGCGCCAGCAGCTTAGTTCCCGCCTACGAGCAGTACTTC. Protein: CASSLVPAYEQYF.

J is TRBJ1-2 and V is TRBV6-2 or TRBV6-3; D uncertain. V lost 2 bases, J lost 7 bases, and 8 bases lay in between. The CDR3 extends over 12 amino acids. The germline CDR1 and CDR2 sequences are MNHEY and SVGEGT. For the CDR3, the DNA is TGTGCCAGCAGTTACGCGGGATTTGGCTACACCTTC. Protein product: CASSYAGFGYTF.

The CDR3 spells CAITGLPASTDTQYF. The CDR3 DNA follows: TGTGCCATAACGGGACTCCCCGCTAGCACAGATACGCAGTATTTT. The chain uses TRBV10-3 and TRBJ2-3; D is perhaps TRBD2 (6 bases). V was shortened by 9 bases and J by 0 bases, with 16 bases between the two germline ends. The CDR3 contains 15 residues. Germline-derived CDR1 and CDR2 are ENHRY and SYGVKD.

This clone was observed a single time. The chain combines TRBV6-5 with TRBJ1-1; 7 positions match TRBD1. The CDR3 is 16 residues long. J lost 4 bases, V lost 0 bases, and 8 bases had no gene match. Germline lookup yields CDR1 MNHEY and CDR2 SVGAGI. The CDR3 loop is CASSYSVDRPATEAFF. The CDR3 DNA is TGTGCCAGCAGTTACTCTGTGGACAGGCCGGCCACTGAAGCTTTCTTT.

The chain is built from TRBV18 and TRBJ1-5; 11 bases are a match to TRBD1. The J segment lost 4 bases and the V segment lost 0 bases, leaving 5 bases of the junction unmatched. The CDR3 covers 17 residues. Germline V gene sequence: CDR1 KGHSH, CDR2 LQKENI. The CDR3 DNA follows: TGTGCCAGCTCACCACCGGGACAGGGGGGGAAAAATCAGCCCCAGCATTTT. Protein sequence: CASSPPGQGGKNQPQHF. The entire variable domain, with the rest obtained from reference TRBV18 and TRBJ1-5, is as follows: NAGVMQNPRHLVRRRGQEARLRCSPMKGHSHVYWYRQLPEEGLKFMVYLQKENIIDESGMPKERFSAEFPKEGPSILRIQQVVRGDSAAYFCASSPPGQGGKNQPQHFGDGTRLSIL.